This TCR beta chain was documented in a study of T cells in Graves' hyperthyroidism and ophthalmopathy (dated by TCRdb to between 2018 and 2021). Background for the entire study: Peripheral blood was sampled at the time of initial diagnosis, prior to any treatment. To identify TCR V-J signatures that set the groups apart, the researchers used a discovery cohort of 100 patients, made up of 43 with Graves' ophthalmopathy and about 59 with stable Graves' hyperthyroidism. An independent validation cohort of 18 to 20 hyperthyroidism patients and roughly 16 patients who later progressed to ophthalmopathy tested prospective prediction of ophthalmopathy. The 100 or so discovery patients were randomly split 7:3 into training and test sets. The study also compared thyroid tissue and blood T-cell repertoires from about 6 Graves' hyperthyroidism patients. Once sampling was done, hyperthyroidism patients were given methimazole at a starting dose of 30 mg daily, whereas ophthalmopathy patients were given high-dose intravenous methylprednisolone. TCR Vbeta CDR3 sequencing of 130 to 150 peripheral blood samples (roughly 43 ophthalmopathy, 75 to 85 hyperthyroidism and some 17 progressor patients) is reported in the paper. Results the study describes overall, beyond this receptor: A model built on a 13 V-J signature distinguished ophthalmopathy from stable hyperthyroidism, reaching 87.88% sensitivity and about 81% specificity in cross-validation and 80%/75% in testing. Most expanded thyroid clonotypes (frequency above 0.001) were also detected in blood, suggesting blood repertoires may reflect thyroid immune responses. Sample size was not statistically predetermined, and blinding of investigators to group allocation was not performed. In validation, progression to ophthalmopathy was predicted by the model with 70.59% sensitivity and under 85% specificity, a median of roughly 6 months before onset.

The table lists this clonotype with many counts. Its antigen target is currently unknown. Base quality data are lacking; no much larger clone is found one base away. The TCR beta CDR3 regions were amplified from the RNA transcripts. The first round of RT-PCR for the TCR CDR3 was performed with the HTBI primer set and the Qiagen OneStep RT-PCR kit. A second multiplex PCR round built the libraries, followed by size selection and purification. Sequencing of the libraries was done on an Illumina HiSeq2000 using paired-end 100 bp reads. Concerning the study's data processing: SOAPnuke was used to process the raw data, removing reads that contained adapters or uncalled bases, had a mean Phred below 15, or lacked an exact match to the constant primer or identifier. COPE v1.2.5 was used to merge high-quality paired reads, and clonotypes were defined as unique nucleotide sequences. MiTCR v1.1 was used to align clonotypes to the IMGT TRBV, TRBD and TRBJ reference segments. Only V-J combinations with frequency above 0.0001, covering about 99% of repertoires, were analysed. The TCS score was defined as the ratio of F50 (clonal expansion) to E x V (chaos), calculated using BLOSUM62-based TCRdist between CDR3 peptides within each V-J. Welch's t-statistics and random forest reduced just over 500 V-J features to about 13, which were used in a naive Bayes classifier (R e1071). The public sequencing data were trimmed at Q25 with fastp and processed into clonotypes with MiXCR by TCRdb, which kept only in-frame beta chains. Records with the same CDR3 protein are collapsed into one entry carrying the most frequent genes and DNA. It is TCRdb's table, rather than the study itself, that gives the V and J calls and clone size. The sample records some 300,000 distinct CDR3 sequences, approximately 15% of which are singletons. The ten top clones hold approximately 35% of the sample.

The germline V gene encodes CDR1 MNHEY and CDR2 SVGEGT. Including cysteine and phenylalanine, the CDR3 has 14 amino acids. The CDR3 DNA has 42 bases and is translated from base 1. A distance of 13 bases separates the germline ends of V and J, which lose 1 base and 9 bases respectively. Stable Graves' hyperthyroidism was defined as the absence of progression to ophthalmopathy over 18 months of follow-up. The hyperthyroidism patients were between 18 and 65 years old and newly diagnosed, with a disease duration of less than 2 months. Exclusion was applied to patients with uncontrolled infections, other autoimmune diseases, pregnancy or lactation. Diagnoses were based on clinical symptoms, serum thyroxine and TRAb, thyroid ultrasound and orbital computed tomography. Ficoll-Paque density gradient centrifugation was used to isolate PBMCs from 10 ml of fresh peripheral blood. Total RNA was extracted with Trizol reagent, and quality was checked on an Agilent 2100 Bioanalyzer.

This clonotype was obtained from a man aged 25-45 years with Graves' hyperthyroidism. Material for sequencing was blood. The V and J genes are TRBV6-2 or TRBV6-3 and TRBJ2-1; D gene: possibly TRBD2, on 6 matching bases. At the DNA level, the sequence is TGTGCCAGCAGTTACTGGGACTCCTCGAGTGAGCAGTTCTTC. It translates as CASSYWDSSSEQFF.